Sequencing of this TCR beta chain was carried out in a study of blood T cell repertoires in COVID-19. At the level of the study: Acute-phase and convalescent COVID-19 samples originated in the United States, Italy and Spain.

The CDR3 runs 16 residues. With 3 bases clipped from V and 6 bases from J, the junction kept 14 bases outside the gene matches. Germline assignment: CDR1 SEHNR and CDR2 FQNEAQ (reference sequence). Across about two dozen US areas, participants ranged in age from roughly 18 to 95 years. Cohort allocation depended upon clinical history that participants reported. Resolution of symptoms, clearance, or two negative PCRs was present in recovered Cohort 3 donors. Data came from immunoSEQ multiplex PCR; TCRdb stores just in-frame clones and leaves some out. The profile shows about 200,000 clones, roughly nine tenths of them singletons.

The chain uses TRBV7-9 and TRBJ2-7; 7 bases match TRBD1. The material sequenced was PBMCs or T cells enriched from blood (not recorded which). The sequence came from a woman younger than 45 who had recovered from COVID-19. The CDR3 sequence is CASSFLKTTGLGEQYF. The DNA of the CDR3 is TGTGCCAGCAGCTTTTTAAAGACGACAGGGTTGGGCGAGCAGTACTTC.